This is a list of T cell receptor beta chains from one sample in a study of cytomegalovirus exposure and HLA in healthy donors. Libraries were prepared by immunoSEQ multiplex PCR; TCRdb keeps only in-frame clonotypes and omits some of them. Altogether 130,000 or so clones are present, over 65% being singletons, with the ten largest covering 3.5% to 5%. Specimen: PBMCs. All receptors derive from a man younger than 35 in good health and CMV-seropositive. CDR3s include the opening cysteine and the closing phenylalanine or tryptophan.

>12|TRBV7-2|TRBJ2-7
CASGSQGYEQYF
>12|TRBV27|TRBJ1-4
CASSQTGEKLFF
>16|TRBV7-9|TRBJ2-7
CASSLASGRAKSEQYF
>18|TRBV30|TRBJ2-1
CAWRGPVLAGPSYNEQFF
>13|TRBV29-1|TRBJ2-7
CSVDVPGAYEQYF
>20|TRBV5-8|TRBJ2-6
CASSLVETSGPSSGANVLTF
>12|TRBV4-2|TRBJ1-1
CASSIKNTEAFF
>15|TRBV18|TRBJ2-7
CASSLGQGFSYEQYF
>16|TRBV5-1|TRBJ2-5
CASSLVAGLAGETQYF
>20|TRBV27|TRBJ2-3
CASSSLGQRLAGGPGDTQYF
>15|TRBV27|TRBJ2-7
CASSLDWGGLNEQYF
>15|TRBV28|TRBJ2-2
CASISGQFTWRELFF
>17|TRBV2|TRBJ1-1
CASSYPTGGYLNTEAFF
>14|TRBV10-3|TRBJ1-5
CAISTGGRNQPQHF
>16|TRBV4-1|TRBJ2-1
CASSQPSSGGGNEQFF
>15|TRBV19|TRBJ1-3
CASSQTASSGNTIYF
>14|TRBV7-2|TRBJ2-7
CASATGQGAREQYF
>15|TRBV10-3|TRBJ1-1
CAISESRTAGTEAFF
>16|TRBV10-3|TRBJ2-5
CAISEWTGQLSETQYF
>15|TRBV4-1|TRBJ2-7
CASSQAAASSYEQYF
>13|TRBV5-6|TRBJ1-5
CASSFTGAGAQHF
>15|TRBV4-1|TRBJ1-1
CASSQYDRGNTEAFF